Listed below are T cell receptor beta chains from one sample, sequenced in a study of blood T cell repertoires in COVID-19. The data were produced by immunoSEQ multiplex PCR, yet TCRdb's version contains in-frame clones alone and is incomplete. There are around 280,000 clones in the sample; 87% occur only once, and around 2.2% lies in the top ten. The sample consisted of peripheral blood. These receptors all stem from a woman in her forties or fifties who had recovered from COVID-19. Both conserved end residues are part of each CDR3. The D gene is left open where the match is weak. Clone size, where shown, is once, few, many, or a class for clones that have expanded.

CDR3	DNA	J	D	V	size
CASSLGGDTYEQYF	TGTGCCAGCAGCTTGGGAGGGGACACCTACGAGCAGTACTTC	TRBJ2-7	.	TRBV5-6	.
CAWAFGRTGVSPLHF	TGTGCCTGGGCCTTCGGGAGGACAGGGGTTTCACCCCTCCACTTT	TRBJ1-6	TRBD1	TRBV30	.
CASSMGGRFNQPQHF	TGTGCCAGTAGTATGGGAGGGAGATTCAATCAGCCCCAGCATTTT	TRBJ1-5	.	TRBV19	few
CASSFRAGSSYEQYF	TGTGCCAGCAGTTTCAGGGCAGGGTCCTCCTACGAGCAGTACTTC	TRBJ2-7	.	TRBV27	.
CAISESKGRGGATLHF	TGTGCCATCAGTGAGTCCAAGGGTCGCGGGGGGGCGACCCTCCACTTT	TRBJ1-6	.	TRBV10-3	.
CASSLKDRAYQPQHF	TGTGCCAGCAGCTTGAAGGACAGAGCTTATCAGCCCCAGCATTTT	TRBJ1-5	.	TRBV5-6	.
CASSQEWSRVEASYNEQFF	TGTGCCAGCAGCCAAGAATGGTCTCGCGTCGAGGCGTCGTACAATGAGCAGTTCTTC	TRBJ2-1	.	TRBV14	.
CASSPGTGNSPLHF	TGTGCCAGCAGCCCTGGGACAGGAAATTCACCCCTCCACTTT	TRBJ1-6	TRBD1	TRBV9	.
CASESGAGDSPLHF	TGTGCCAGCGAGTCAGGGGCGGGAGATTCACCCCTCCACTTT	TRBJ1-6	.	TRBV28	few
CASSFLDRDGYTF	TGTGCCAGCAGTTTTTTGGACAGAGATGGCTACACCTTC	TRBJ1-2	.	TRBV12-3/TRBV12-4	.
CASSEAPGGPGLSYEQYF	TGTGCCAGCAGTGAAGCCCCGGGAGGGCCGGGGCTCTCCTACGAGCAGTACTTC	TRBJ2-7	TRBD2	TRBV6-1	.
CASSMGAGTSVSYEQYF	TGTGCCAGCAGTATGGGCGCCGGGACTAGCGTCTCCTACGAGCAGTACTTC	TRBJ2-7	TRBD2	TRBV28	.
CSVEGTSYGYTF	TGCAGCGTTGAGGGCACCTCCTATGGCTACACCTTC	TRBJ1-2	.	TRBV29-1	.
CASSIAPWANTEAFF	TGTGCCAGCAGTATTGCCCCGTGGGCAAACACTGAAGCTTTCTTT	TRBJ1-1	.	TRBV6-2/TRBV6-3	.
CASSYEQPNLGYGYTF	TGTGCCAGCAGTTACGAACAGCCCAACCTGGGCTATGGCTACACCTTC	TRBJ1-2	.	TRBV6-6	.
CASSAPGTVQTQYF	TGTGCCAGCAGTGCACCCGGGACAGTACAGACCCAGTACTTC	TRBJ2-5	TRBD1	TRBV25-1	.
CASSQVGTRNNEQFF	TGTGCCAGCAGCCAAGTGGGGACTAGAAACAATGAGCAGTTCTTC	TRBJ2-1	TRBD2	TRBV3-1/TRBV3-2	.
CASSRGSQETQYF	TGTGCCAGCAGCCGGGGGTCCCAAGAGACCCAGTACTTC	TRBJ2-5	.	TRBV7-3	once
CASSPGQGLYEQYF	TGTGCCAGCAGTCCGGGACAGGGCCTTTACGAGCAGTACTTC	TRBJ2-7	TRBD1	TRBV6-5	.
CASSFGGGYLNTEAFF	TGTGCCAGCAGTTTCGGAGGGGGCTATTTGAACACTGAAGCTTTCTTT	TRBJ1-1	TRBD1	TRBV27	.
CASSRSVPGQGAGELFF	TGTGCCAGCAGCCGATCGGTACCGGGACAGGGGGCCGGGGAGCTGTTTTTT	TRBJ2-2	TRBD1	TRBV5-5	.
CASSPEDRGVTGELFF	TGCGCCAGCAGCCCAGAAGACAGGGGGGTCACCGGGGAGCTGTTTTTT	TRBJ2-2	TRBD1	TRBV5-1	.
CASFPFYNEQFF	TGTGCCAGCTTCCCTTTTTACAATGAGCAGTTCTTC	TRBJ2-1	.	TRBV6-5	once
CASGLWFGQTNEKLFF	TGTGCTAGTGGTTTGTGGTTCGGACAGACAAATGAAAAACTGTTTTTT	TRBJ1-4	.	TRBV12-5	.
CASSFLSEAFF	TGTGCCAGCAGCTTCCTTTCTGAAGCTTTCTTT	TRBJ1-1	.	TRBV5-5	.
CASSPREDTGELFF	TGTGCCAGCAGCCCCCGAGAGGACACCGGGGAGCTGTTTTTT	TRBJ2-2	.	TRBV9	.
CASSYSEQGVEAFF	TGTGCCAGCAGTTACTCCGAACAGGGAGTTGAAGCTTTCTTT	TRBJ1-1	.	TRBV6-5	.
CASSKIAGGHTGELFF	TGCGCCAGCAGCAAAATAGCGGGGGGACACACCGGGGAGCTGTTTTTT	TRBJ2-2	TRBD2	TRBV5-1	once
CAWSVLQGNTEAFF	TGTGCCTGGAGTGTACTGCAGGGGAACACTGAAGCTTTCTTT	TRBJ1-1	.	TRBV30	.
CASSRGYNQPQHF	TGTGCCAGCAGCCGAGGGTATAATCAGCCCCAGCATTTT	TRBJ1-5	.	TRBV4-2	few
CASSLSRGFGYTF	TGTGCCAGCAGTCTTAGCAGGGGATTTGGCTACACCTTC	TRBJ1-2	.	TRBV28	.
CASSPPGQGAKYGYTF	TGTGCCAGCAGCCCCCCGGGACAGGGGGCTAAGTATGGCTACACCTTC	TRBJ1-2	TRBD1	TRBV7-9	.
CASSPRFEPGELFF	TGTGCCAGCAGCCCCCGGTTTGAGCCCGGGGAGCTGTTTTTT	TRBJ2-2	.	TRBV9	.
CASIRAGVDTQYF	TGTGCCAGCATACGAGCGGGAGTGGATACGCAGTATTTT	TRBJ2-3	TRBD2	TRBV6-1	.
CASSIGGRAYNEQFF	TGTGCCAGTAGTATAGGAGGGAGGGCCTACAATGAGCAGTTCTTC	TRBJ2-1	TRBD2	TRBV19	few
CASRWTGQETQYF	TGTGCCAGCAGATGGACAGGGCAAGAGACCCAGTACTTC	TRBJ2-5	TRBD1	TRBV3-1/TRBV3-2	.
CAGSTIPKQPQHF	TGTGCCGGTTCGACAATCCCGAAACAGCCCCAGCATTTT	TRBJ1-5	.	TRBV28	.
CASTLQGGPKGYTF	TGTGCCAGTACCCTACAGGGAGGGCCAAAGGGCTACACCTTC	TRBJ1-2	.	TRBV19	.
CAISEMTRSSYNEQFF	TGTGCCATCAGTGAGATGACGCGGAGCTCCTACAATGAGCAGTTCTTC	TRBJ2-1	.	TRBV10-3	.
CASSPTTGVRETQYF	TGTGCCAGCTCACCGACGACAGGGGTGAGGGAGACCCAGTACTTC	TRBJ2-5	TRBD1	TRBV18	.
CSVQGRRGGEKLFF	TGCAGCGTGCAGGGCCGTAGGGGGGGTGAAAAACTGTTTTTT	TRBJ1-4	.	TRBV29-1	.
CSASLRAFGNYNEQFF	TGCAGTGCTAGTTTAAGGGCCTTCGGGAACTACAATGAGCAGTTCTTC	TRBJ2-1	.	TRBV20-1	.
CASSWRIGVQETQYF	TGTGCCAGCAGCTGGAGGATTGGAGTCCAAGAGACCCAGTACTTC	TRBJ2-5	.	TRBV7-2	.
CASSGGSGYGYTF	TGTGCCAGCAGTGGGGGGTCGGGCTATGGCTACACCTTC	TRBJ1-2	.	TRBV28	.
CASSLFVERERHF	TGTGCCAGCAGCTTATTTGTCGAAAGAGAGAGGCACTTC	TRBJ2-5	.	TRBV7-2	.
CASSPGQGRTTEAFF	TGTGCCAGCAGCCCGGGACAGGGTAGGACCACTGAAGCTTTCTTT	TRBJ1-1	TRBD1	TRBV7-2	.
CATRSRGGPTGELFF	TGTGCCACCAGGTCCAGGGGTGGGCCGACCGGGGAGCTGTTTTTT	TRBJ2-2	.	TRBV24-1	once
CASALLPGQQPIQETQYF	TGTGCCAGCGCTCTTCTACCGGGACAACAGCCGATCCAAGAGACCCAGTACTTC	TRBJ2-5	.	TRBV28	.
CASSQPQMTGYEQYF	TGTGCCAGCAGCCAACCGCAGATGACAGGCTACGAGCAGTACTTC	TRBJ2-7	.	TRBV4-2	once
CAVREANTEAFF	TGTGCCGTCAGGGAGGCGAACACTGAAGCTTTCTTT	TRBJ1-1	.	TRBV19	few
CASSTVEYATEAFF	TGTGCCAGCAGCACCGTAGAGTATGCAACTGAAGCTTTCTTT	TRBJ1-1	.	TRBV6-5	.
CASSLGQLNTEAFF	TGTGCCAGCAGCTTAGGACAGTTGAACACTGAAGCTTTCTTT	TRBJ1-1	.	TRBV7-9	.